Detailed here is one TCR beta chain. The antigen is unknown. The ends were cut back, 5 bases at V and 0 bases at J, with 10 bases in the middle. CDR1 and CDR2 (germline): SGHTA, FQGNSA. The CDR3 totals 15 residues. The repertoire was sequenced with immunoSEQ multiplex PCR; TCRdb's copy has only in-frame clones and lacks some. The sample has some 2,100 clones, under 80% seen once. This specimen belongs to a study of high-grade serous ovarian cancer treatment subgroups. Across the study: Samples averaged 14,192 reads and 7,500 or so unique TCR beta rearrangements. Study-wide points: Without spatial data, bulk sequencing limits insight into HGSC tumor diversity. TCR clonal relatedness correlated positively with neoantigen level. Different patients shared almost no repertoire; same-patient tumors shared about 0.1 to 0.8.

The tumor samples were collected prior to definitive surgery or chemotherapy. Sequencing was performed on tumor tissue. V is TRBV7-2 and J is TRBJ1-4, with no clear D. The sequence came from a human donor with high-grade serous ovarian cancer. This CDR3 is CASSHPGATNEKLFF. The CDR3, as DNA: TGTGCCAGCAGCCATCCCGGTGCAACTAATGAAAAACTGTTTTTT.